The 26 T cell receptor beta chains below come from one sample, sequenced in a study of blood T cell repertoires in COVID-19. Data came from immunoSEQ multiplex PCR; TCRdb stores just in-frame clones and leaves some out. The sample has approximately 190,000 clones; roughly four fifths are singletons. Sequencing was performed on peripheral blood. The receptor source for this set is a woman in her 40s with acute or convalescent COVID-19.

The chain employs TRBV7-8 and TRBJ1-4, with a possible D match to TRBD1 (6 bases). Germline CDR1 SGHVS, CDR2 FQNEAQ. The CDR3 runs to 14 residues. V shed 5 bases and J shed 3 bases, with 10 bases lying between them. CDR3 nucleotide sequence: TGTGCCAGCAGCCTAAGACAGGCTAATGAAAAACTGTTTTTT. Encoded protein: CASSLRQANEKLFF.

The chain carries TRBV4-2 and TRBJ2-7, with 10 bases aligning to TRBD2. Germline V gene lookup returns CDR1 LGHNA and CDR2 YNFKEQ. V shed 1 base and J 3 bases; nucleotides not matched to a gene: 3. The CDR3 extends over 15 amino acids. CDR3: CASSQGSSGGYEQYF. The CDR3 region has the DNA TGTGCCAGCAGCCAAGGGTCTAGCGGGGGCTACGAGCAGTACTTC.

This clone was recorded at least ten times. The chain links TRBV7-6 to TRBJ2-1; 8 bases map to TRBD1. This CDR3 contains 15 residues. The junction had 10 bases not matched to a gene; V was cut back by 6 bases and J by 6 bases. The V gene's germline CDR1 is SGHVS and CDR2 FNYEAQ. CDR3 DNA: TGTGCCAGCAGTTCTCTCCTACAGGGGGGCAATGAGCAGTTCTTC. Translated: CASSSLLQGGNEQFF. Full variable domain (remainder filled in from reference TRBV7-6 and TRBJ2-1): GAGVSQSPRYKVTKRGQDVALRCDPISGHVSLYWYRQALGQGPEFLTYFNYEAQQDKSGLPNDRFSAERPEGSISTLTIQRTEQRDSAMYRCASSSLLQGGNEQFFGPGTRLTVL.

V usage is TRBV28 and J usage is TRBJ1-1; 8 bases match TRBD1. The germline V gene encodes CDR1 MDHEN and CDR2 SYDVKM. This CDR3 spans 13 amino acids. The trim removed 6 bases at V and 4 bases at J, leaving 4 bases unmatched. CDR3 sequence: CASRNTGGTEAFF. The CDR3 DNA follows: TGTGCCAGCAGGAACACAGGGGGCACTGAAGCTTTCTTT.

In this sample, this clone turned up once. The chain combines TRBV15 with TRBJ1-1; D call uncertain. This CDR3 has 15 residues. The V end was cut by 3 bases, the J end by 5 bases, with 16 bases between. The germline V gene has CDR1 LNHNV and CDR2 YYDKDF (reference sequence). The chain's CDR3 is CATSRTPEGRTEAFF. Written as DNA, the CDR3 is TGTGCCACCAGCAGGACGCCGGAGGGTCGGACTGAAGCTTTCTTT.

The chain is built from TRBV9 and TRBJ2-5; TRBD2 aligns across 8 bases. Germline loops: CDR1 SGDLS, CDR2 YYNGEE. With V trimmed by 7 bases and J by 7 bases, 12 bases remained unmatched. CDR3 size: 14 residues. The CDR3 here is CASGPPSGRGTQYF. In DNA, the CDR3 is TGTGCCAGCGGGCCCCCCTCCGGGAGGGGGACCCAGTACTTC. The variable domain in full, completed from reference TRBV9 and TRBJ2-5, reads DSGVTQTPKHLITATGQRVTLRCSPRSGDLSVYWYQQSLDQGLQFLIQYYNGEERAKGNILERFSAQQFPDLHSELNLSSLELGDSALYFCASGPPSGRGTQYFGPGTRLLVL.

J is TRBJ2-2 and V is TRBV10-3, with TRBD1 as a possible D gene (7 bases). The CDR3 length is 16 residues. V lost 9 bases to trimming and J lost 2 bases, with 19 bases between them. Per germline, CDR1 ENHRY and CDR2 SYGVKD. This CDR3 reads CAISRETGSNTGELFF. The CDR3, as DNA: TGTGCCATAAGTCGGGAGACAGGGTCCAACACCGGGGAGCTGTTTTTT.

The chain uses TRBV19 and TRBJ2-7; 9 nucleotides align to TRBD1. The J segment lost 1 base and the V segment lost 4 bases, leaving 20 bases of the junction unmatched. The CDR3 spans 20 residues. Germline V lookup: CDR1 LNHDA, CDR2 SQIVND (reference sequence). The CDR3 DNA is TGTGCCAGTAGTAACTTTTGGTTGGGACAGGGCGATCGAACGTCCTACGAGCAGTACTTC. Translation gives CASSNFWLGQGDRTSYEQYF.

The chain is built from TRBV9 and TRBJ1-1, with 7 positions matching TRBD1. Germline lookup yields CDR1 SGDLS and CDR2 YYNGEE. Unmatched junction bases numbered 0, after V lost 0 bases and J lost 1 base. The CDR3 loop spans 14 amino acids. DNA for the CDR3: TGTGCCAGCAGCGTAGGACAGGGGAACACTGAAGCTTTCTTT. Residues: CASSVGQGNTEAFF. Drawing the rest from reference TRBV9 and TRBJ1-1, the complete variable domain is DSGVTQTPKHLITATGQRVTLRCSPRSGDLSVYWYQQSLDQGLQFLIQYYNGEERAKGNILERFSAQQFPDLHSELNLSSLELGDSALYFCASSVGQGNTEAFFGQGTRLTVV.

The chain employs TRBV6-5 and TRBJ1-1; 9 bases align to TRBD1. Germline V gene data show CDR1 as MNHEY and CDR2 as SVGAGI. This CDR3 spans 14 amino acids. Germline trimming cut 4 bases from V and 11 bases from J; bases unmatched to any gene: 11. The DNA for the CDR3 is TGTGCCAGCAGTTTCCGACAGGGGGGAGGCTTGGCTTTCTTT. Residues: CASSFRQGGGLAFF.

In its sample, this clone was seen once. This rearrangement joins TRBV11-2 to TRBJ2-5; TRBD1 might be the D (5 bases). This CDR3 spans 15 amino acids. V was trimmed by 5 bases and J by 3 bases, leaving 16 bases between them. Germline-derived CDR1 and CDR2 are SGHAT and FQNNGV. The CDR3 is CASSPRLGAEETQYF. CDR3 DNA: TGTGCCAGCAGCCCCCGTTTAGGGGCGGAAGAGACCCAGTACTTC.

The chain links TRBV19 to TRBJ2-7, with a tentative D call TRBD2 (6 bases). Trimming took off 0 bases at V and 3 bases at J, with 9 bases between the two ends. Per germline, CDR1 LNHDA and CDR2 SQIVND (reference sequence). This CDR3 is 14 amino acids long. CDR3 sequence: CASSIEGDFYEQYF. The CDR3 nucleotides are TGTGCCAGTAGTATAGAAGGGGACTTCTACGAGCAGTACTTC.

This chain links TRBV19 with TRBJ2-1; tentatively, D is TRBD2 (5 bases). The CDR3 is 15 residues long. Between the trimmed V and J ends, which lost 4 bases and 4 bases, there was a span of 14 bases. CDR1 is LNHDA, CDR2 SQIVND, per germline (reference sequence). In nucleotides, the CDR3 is TGTGCCAGTAGTACCCTAGCTCCGGAGTACAATGAGCAGTTCTTC. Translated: CASSTLAPEYNEQFF.

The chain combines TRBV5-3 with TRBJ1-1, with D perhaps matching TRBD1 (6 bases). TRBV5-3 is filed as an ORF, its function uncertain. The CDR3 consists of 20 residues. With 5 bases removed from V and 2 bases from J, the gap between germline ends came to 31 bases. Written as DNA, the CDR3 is TGTGCCAGAAGTAACCCAGGGGAACCCCTTCACCACTTACCCAACACTGAAGCTTTCTTT. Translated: CARSNPGEPLHHLPNTEAFF.

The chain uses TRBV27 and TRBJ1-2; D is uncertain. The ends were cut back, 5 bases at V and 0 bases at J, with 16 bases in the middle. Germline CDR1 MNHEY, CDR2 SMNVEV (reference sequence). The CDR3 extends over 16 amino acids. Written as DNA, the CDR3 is TGTGCCAGCAGTGCCTATCTCACAGCCTCTAACTATGGCTACACCTTC. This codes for CASSAYLTASNYGYTF.

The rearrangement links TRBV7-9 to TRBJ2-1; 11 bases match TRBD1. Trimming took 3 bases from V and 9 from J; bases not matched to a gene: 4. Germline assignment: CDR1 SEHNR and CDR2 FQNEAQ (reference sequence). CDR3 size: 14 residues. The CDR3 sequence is CASSFLGQGGEQFF. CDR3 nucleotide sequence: TGTGCCAGCAGCTTTCTGGGACAGGGGGGTGAGCAGTTCTTC.

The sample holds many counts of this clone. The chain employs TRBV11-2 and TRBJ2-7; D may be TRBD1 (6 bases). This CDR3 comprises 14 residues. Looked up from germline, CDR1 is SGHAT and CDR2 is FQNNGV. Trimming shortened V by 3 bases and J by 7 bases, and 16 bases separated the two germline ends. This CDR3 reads CASSFEQGRWEQYF. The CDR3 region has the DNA TGTGCCAGCAGCTTTGAGCAGGGGCGATGGGAGCAGTACTTC. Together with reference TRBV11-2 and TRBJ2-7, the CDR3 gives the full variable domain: EAGVAQSPRYKIIEKRQSVAFWCNPISGHATLYWYQQILGQGPKLLIQFQNNGVVDDSQLPKDRFSAERLKGVDSTLKIQPAKLEDSAVYLCASSFEQGRWEQYFGPGTRLTVT.

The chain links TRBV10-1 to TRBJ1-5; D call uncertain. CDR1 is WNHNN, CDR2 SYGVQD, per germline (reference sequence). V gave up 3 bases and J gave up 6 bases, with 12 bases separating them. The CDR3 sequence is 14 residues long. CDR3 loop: CASSEMAGGQPQHF. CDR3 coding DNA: TGCGCCAGCAGTGAAATGGCAGGAGGTCAGCCCCAGCATTTT.

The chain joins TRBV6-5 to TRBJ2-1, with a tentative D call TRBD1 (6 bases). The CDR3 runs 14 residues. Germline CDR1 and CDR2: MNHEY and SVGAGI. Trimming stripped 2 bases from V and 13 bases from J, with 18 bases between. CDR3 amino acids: CASSYRVARGSQFF. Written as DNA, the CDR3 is TGTGCCAGCAGTTACAGGGTCGCCAGGGGTTCCCAGTTCTTC.

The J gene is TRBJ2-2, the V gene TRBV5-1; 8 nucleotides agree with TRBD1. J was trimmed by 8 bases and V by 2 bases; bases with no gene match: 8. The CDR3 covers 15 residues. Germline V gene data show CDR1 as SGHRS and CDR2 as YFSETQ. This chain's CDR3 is CASSFQGAATGELFF. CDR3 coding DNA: TGCGCCAGCAGCTTCCAGGGGGCGGCGACGGGGGAGCTGTTTTTT.

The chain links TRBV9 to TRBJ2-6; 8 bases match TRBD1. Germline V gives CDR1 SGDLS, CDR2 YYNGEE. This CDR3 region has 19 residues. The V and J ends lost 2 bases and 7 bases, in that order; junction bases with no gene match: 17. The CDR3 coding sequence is TGTGCCAGCAGCGTGGGGTCAGGGAACCACGGGACAGGAGCCAACGTCCTGACTTTC. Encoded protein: CASSVGSGNHGTGANVLTF.

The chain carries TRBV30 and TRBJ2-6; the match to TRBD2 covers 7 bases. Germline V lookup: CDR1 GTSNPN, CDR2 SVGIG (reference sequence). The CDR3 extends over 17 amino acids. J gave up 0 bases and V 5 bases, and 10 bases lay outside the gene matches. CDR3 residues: CAWSGGTGNSGANVLTF. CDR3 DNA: TGTGCCTGGTCCGGGGGGACGGGCAACTCTGGGGCCAACGTCCTGACTTTC.

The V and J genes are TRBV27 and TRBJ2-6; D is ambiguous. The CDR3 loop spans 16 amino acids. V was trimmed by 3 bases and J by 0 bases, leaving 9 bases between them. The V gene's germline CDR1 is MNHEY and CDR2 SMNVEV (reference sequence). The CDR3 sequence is CASSFLDFSGANVLTF. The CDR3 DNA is TGTGCCAGCAGTTTCCTCGACTTCTCTGGGGCCAACGTCCTGACTTTC.

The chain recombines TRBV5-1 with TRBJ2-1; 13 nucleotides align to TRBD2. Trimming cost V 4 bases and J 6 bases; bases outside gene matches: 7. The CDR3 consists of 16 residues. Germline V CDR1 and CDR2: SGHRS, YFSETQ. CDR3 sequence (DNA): TGCGCCAGCAGCGCCACCGGGACTAGCGGGGTCAATGAGCAGTTCTTC. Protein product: CASSATGTSGVNEQFF.

CDR3: CASSLVLGPGSFNQPQHF. The CDR3 DNA reads TGTGCCAGCAGCTTAGTTTTGGGCCCGGGGTCATTTAATCAGCCCCAGCATTTT. The V call is TRBV7-9, the J call TRBJ1-5; D gene ambiguous. The length of the CDR3 is 18 residues. Germline V gene data show CDR1 as SEHNR and CDR2 as FQNEAQ (reference sequence). Trimming pared 1 base from V and 4 bases from J, leaving 20 bases between.

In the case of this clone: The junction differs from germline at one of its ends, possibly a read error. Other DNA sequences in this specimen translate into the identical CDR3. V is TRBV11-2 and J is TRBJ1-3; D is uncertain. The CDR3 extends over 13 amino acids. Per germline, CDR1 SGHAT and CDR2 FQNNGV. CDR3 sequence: CASSLDPGNTIYF. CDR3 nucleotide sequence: TGTGCCAGCAGCCTAGATCCGGGAAACACCATATATTTT.